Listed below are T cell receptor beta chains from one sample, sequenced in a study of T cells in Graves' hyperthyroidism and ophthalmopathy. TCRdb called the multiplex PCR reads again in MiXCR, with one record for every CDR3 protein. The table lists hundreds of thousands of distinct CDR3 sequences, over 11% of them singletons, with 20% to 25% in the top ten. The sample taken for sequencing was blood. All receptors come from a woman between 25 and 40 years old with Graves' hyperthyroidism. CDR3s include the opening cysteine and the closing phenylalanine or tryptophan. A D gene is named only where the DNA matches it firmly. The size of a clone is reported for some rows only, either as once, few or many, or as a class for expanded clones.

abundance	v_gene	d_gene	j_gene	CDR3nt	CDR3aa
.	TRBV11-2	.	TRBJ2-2	TGTGCCAGCAGCTTAGTATTTGGACAATTCACCGGGGAGCTGTTTTTT	CASSLVFGQFTGELFF
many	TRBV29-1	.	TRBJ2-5	TGCAGCGTTCAACCGAAAGAGACCCAGTACTTC	CSVQPKETQYF
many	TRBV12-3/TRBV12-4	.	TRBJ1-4	TGTGCCAGCAGTCCGGCCGGCGTGGGGGAAAAACTGTTTTTT	CASSPAGVGEKLFF
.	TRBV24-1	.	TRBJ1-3	TGTGCCACCAGTGCCGGATCCGGCACCATATATTTT	CATSAGSGTIYF
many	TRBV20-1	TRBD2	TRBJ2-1	TGCAGTGCCCAGACTAGCGGGAGCTCCTACAATGAGCAGTTCTTC	CSAQTSGSSYNEQFF
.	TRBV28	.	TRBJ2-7	TGTGCCAGCAGTTTACCGCCCGGTTGGTTCAGCTCCTACGAGCAGTACTTC	CASSLPPGWFSSYEQYF
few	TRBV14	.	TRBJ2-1	TGTGCCAGCAGATATGGGGGTCACAATAAGCAGTTCTTC	CASRYGGHNKQFF
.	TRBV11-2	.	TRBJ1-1	TGCGCCAGCAGCCAAACCTTAATCAGGGGGAACACTGAAGCTTTCTTT	CASSQTLIRGNTEAFF
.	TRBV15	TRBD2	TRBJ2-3	TGTGCCACCAGCAGGCCCGGACTAGCCGCCCCAGATACGCAGTATTTT	CATSRPGLAAPDTQYF
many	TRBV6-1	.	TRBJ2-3	TGTGCCAGCACCGGACTCGTATATACGCAGTATTTT	CASTGLVYTQYF
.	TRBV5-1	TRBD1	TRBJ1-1	TGCGCCAGCAGGGAACCTCAGGGGGCGACTGAAGCTTTCTTT	CASREPQGATEAFF
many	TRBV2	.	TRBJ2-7	TGTGCCAGCAGGACCCCCCGTAGGACCTCCTACGAGCAGTACTTC	CASRTPRRTSYEQYF
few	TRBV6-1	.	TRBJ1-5	TGTGCCAGCAGAGCCCGGGAGACGGAGAATCAGCCCCAGCATTTT	CASRARETENQPQHF
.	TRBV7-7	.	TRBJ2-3	TGTGCTAGCAGCTTCAGGGTTCAAGATACGCAGTATTTT	CASSFRVQDTQYF
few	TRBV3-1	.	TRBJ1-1	TGTGCCAGCAGCCATGGGGAAATCGCTTTCTTT	CASSHGEIAFF
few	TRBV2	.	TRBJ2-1	TGTGCCAGCAGACCTAGCTCCAATGAGCAGTTCTTC	CASRPSSNEQFF
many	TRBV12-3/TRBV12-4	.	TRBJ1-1	TGTGCCAGCAGTTTAGCCGGGACACTTATGAACACTGAAGCTTTCTTT	CASSLAGTLMNTEAFF
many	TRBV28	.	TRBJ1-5	TGTGCCAGCAGTACTAGGGGTACCAGTAATCAGCCCCAGCATTTT	CASSTRGTSNQPQHF
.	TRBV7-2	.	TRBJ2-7	TGTGCCAGCAGCTCTGGGGGCGTGAGATGGGAGCAGTACTTC	CASSSGGVRWEQYF
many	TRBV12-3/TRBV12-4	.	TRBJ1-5	TGTGCCAGCAGTTTAGACGGGGAGGGCCGGCCCCAGCATTTT	CASSLDGEGRPQHF
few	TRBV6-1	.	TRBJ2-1	TGTGCCGGAGGGGAGGCCCAGTTCTTC	CAGGEAQFF
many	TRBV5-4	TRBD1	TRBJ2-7	TGTGCCAGCAGCTTTCCGGGACAGGGGGTCTACGAGCAGTACTTC	CASSFPGQGVYEQYF
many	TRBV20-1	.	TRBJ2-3	TGCAGTGCTCAGGGTAGTCGGGTCTTAGATACGCAGTATTTT	CSAQGSRVLDTQYF
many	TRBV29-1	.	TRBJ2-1	TGCAGCGTTGAAGATTCTGGGACGGATTACAATGAGCAGTTCTTC	CSVEDSGTDYNEQFF
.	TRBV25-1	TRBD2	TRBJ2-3	TGTGCCAGCAGCCGAGAACGGACTAGCAAGTATTTT	CASSRERTSKYF
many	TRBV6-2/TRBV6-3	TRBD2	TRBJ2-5	TGTGCCAGCACCTGGGGCGGGAGGAGCTGGGAGACCCAGTACTTC	CASTWGGRSWETQYF
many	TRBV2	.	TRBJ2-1	TGTGCCAGCGGTTTAGGACTGGGCCCCTACAATGAGCAGTTCTTC	CASGLGLGPYNEQFF
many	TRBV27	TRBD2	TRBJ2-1	TGTGCCAGCAGAACCGGGACTAGCGACAATGAGCAGTTCTTC	CASRTGTSDNEQFF
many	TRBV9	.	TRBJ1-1	TGTGCCAGCAGCGTCGGCGACCTTGGGGGCACTGAAGCTTTCTTT	CASSVGDLGGTEAFF
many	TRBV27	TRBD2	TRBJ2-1	TGTGCCAGCAGTTGGAGGACTAGCGGACTGGATGAGCAGTTCTTC	CASSWRTSGLDEQFF
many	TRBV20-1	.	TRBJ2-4	TGCAGTACCGGGGTACTAGCCAAAAACATTCAGTACTTC	CSTGVLAKNIQYF
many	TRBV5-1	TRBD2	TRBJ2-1	TGCGCCAGCAGCCCGGGGACTAGCGGGATCAATGAGCAGTTCTTC	CASSPGTSGINEQFF
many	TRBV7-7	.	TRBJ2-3	TGTGCTAGCAGCTCTCGGGCCGGCGGGACGCAGTATTTT	CASSSRAGGTQYF
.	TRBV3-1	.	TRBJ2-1	TGTGCCAGCAGCGATGGACTCCACTCCTACAATGAGCAGTTCTTC	CASSDGLHSYNEQFF
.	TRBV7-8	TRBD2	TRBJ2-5	TGTGCCAGCAGCCTAGCCGCGGGGGGTCGACAAGAGACCCAGTACTTC	CASSLAAGGRQETQYF
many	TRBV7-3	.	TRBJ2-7	TGTGCCAGCAGCGTGGACGTGCCCTACGAGCAGTACTTC	CASSVDVPYEQYF
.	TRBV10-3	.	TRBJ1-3	TGTGCCATCAGTGGGGTGGACACCATATATTTT	CAISGVDTIYF
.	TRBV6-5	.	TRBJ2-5	TGTGCCAGCAGTTTAACTCGGAACCTTGTGGGAGAACAAGAGACCCAGTACTTC	CASSLTRNLVGEQETQYF